This T cell receptor beta chain was sequenced for a study of blood T cell repertoires in COVID-19. Study at large: There were acute and convalescent COVID-19 samples, and they came from the United States, Italy and Spain.

This CDR3 has 12 residues. From germline, CDR1 is PRHDT and CDR2 FYEKMQ (reference sequence). V dropped 5 bases and J dropped 9 bases, with 11 bases sitting between them. Authors' analysis steps: Amplification of reference gene primers was used by the study to estimate nucleated cell counts. Sequenced by immunoSEQ multiplex PCR; TCRdb stores in-frame clones only, minus some. Clonal size and the V and J genes are those of that table, whereas D and trimming came from the DNA. The sample lists around 100,000 clones; approximately 88% were seen once. Enrollment of patients from Seattle took place during active infection, with longitudinal follow-up.

This clonotype was obtained from a man in his sixties with COVID-19, enrolled during active disease. V is TRBV13 and J is TRBJ2-1; possibly TRBD2 for D (6 bases). Sequenced: peripheral blood. Here the CDR3 DNA reads TGTGCCAGCAGCGGGGGAGGAAGTGAGCAGTTCTTC. Translating it yields CASSGGGSEQFF.